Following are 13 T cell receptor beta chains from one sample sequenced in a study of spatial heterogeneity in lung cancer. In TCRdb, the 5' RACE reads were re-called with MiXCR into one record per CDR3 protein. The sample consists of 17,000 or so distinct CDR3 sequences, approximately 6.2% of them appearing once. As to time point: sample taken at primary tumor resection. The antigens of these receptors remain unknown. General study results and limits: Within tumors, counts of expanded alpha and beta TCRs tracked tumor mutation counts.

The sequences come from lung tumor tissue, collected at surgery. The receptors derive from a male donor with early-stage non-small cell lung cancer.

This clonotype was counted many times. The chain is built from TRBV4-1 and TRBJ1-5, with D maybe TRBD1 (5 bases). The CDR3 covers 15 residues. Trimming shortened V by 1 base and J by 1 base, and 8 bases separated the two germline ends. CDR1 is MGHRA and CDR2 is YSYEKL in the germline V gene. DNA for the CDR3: TGCGCCAGCAGCCAAGGAAGGGGAAGCAATCAGCCCCAGCATTTT. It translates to CASSQGRGSNQPQHF.

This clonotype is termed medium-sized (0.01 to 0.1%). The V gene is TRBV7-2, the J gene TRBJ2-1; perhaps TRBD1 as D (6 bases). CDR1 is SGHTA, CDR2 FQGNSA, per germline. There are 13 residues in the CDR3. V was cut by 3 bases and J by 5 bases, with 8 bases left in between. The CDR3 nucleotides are TGTGCCAGCAGCTTCAACAGGGACAATGAGCAGTTCTTC. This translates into CASSFNRDNEQFF.

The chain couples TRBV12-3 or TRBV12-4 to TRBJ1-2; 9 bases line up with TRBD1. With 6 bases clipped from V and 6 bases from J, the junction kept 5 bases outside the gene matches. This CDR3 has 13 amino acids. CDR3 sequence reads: CASSSGQGDGYTF. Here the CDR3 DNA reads TGTGCCAGCAGCTCGGGACAGGGTGATGGCTACACCTTC.

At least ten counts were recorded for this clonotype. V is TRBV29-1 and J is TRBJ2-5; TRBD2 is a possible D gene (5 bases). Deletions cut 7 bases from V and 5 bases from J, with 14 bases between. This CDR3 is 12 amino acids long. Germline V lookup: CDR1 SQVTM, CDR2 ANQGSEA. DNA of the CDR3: TGCAGCGCCTCGAGAAGGGAGGAGACCCAGTACTTC. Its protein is CSASRREETQYF.

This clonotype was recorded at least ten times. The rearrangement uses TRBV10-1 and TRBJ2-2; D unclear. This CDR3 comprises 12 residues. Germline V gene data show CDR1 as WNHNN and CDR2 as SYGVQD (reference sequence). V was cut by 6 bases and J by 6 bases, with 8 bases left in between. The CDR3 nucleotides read TGCGCCAGCAGCAGAATACCCGGGGAGCTGTTTTTT. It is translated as CASSRIPGELFF.

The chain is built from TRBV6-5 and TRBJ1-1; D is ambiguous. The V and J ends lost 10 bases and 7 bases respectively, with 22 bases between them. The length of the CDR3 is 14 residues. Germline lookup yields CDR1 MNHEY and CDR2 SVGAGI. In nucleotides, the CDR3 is TGTGCCACTCATTTTACGTCAAAAACACTTGAAGCTTTCTTT. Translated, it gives CATHFTSKTLEAFF.

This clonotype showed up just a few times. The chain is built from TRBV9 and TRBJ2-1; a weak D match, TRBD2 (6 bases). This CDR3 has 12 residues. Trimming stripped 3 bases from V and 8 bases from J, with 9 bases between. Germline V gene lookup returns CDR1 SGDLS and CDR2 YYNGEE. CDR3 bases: TGTGCCAGCAGCGACGGAGGGGATGAGCAGTTCTTC. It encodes CASSDGGDEQFF.

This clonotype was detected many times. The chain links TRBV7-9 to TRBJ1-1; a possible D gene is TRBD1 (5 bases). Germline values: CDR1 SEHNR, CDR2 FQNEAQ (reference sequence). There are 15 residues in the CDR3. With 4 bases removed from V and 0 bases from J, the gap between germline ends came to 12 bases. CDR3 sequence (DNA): TGTGCCAGCAGCTGGGGAGGGGCCATGAACACTGAAGCTTTCTTT. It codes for CASSWGGAMNTEAFF.

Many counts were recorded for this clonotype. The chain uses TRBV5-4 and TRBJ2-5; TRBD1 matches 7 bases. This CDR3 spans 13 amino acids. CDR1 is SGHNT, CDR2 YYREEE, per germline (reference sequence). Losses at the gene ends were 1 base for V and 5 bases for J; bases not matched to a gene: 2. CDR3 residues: CASSLRGRETQYF. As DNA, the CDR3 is TGTGCCAGCAGCTTGAGGGGGCGGGAGACCCAGTACTTC.

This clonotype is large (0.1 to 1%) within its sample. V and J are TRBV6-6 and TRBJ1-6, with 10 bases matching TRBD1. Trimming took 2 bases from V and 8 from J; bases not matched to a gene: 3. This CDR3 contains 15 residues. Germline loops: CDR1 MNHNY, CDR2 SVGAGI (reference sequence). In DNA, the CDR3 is TGTGCCAGCAGTTACATAGGGACAGGGGATTCACCCCTCCACTTT. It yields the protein CASSYIGTGDSPLHF.

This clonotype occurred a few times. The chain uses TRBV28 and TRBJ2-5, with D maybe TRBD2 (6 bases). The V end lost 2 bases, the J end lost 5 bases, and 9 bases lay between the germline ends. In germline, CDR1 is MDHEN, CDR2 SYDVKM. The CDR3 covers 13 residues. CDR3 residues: CASSLGGRETQYF. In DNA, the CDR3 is TGTGCCAGCAGTTTAGGGGGGAGGGAGACCCAGTACTTC. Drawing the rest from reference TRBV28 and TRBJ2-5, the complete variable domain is DVKVTQSSRYLVKRTGEKVFLECVQDMDHENMFWYRQDPGLGLRLIYFSYDVKMKEKGDIPEGYSVSREKKERFSLILESASTNQTSMYLCASSLGGRETQYFGPGTRLLVL.

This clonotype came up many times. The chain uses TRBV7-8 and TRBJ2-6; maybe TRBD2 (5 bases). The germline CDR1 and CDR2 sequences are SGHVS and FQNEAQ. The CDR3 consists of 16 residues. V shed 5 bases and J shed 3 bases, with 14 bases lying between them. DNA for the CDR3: TGTGCCAGCAGCACACCGGACGGGGTTGGGGCCAACGTCCTGACTTTC. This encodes CASSTPDGVGANVLTF.

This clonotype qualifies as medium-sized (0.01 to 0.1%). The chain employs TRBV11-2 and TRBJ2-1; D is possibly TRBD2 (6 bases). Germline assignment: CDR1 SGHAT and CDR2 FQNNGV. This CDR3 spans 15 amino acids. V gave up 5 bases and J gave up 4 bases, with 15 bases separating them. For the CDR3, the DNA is TGTGCCAGCAGCCTCCCGTTAGCGGAATACAATGAGCAGTTCTTC. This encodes CASSLPLAEYNEQFF. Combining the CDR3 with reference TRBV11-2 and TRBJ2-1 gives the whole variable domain EAGVAQSPRYKIIEKRQSVAFWCNPISGHATLYWYQQILGQGPKLLIQFQNNGVVDDSQLPKDRFSAERLKGVDSTLKIQPAKLEDSAVYLCASSLPLAEYNEQFFGPGTRLTVL.